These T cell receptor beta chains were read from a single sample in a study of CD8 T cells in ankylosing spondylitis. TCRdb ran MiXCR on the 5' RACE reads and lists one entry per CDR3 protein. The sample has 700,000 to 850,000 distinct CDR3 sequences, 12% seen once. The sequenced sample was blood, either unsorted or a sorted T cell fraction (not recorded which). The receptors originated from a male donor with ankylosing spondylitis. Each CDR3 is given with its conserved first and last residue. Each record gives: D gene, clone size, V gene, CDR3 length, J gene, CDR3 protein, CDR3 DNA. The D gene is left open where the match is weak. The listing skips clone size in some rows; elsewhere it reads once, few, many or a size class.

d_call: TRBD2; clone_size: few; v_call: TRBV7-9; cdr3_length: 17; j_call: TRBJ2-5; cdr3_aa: CASSPGLAAGSGETQYF; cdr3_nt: TGTGCCAGCAGCCCAGGACTAGCGGCGGGCTCGGGAGAGACCCAGTACTTC
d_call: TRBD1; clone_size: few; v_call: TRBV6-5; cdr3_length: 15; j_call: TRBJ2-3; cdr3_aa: CASSYSRQGAFTQYF; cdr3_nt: TGTGCCAGCAGTTACTCCAGACAGGGGGCGTTTACGCAGTATTTT
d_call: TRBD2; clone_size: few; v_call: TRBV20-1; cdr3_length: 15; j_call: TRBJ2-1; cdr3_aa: CSARDPQRGGNEQFF; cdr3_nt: TGCAGTGCTAGAGATCCCCAGCGGGGGGGCAATGAGCAGTTCTTC
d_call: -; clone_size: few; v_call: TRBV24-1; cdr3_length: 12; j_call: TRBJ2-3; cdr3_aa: CATSDWGDTQYF; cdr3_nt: TGTGCCACCAGCGACTGGGGAGATACGCAGTATTTT
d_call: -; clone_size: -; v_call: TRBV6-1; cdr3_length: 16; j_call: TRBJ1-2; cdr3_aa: CASIRGDRRANYGYTF; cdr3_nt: TGTGCCAGCATCCGGGGAGACAGACGGGCTAACTATGGCTACACCTTC
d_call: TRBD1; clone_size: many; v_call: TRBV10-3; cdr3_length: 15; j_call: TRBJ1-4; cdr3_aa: CAISDPGQGGEKLFF; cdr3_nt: TGTGCCATCAGTGACCCTGGACAGGGGGGTGAAAAACTGTTTTTT
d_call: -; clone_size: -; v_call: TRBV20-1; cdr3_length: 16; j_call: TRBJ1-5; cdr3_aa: CSARDRVRGGNQPQHF; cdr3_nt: TGCAGTGCTAGAGATCGAGTCAGGGGAGGCAATCAGCCCCAGCATTTT
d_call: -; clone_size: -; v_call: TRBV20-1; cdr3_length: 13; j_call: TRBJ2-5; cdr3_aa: CSARAAGAETQYF; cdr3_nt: TGCAGTGCTAGAGCCGCAGGGGCAGAGACCCAGTACTTC
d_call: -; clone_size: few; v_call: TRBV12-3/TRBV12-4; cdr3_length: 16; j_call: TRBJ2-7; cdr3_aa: CASRRQGAAGEDEQYF; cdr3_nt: TGTGCCAGCAGACGGCAGGGGGCAGCGGGGGAGGACGAGCAGTACTTC
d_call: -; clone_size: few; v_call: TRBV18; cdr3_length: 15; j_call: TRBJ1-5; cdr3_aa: CASSPRWTSGQPQHF; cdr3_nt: TGTGCCAGCTCACCAAGGTGGACTTCGGGGCAGCCCCAGCATTTT
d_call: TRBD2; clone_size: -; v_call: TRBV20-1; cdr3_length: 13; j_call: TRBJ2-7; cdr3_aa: CSASGGGVFEQYF; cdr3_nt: TGCAGTGCCTCGGGGGGGGGCGTCTTCGAGCAGTACTTC
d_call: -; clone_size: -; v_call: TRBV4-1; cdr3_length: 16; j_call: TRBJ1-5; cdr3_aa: CASSQASAGSNQPQHF; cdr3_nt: TGCGCCAGCAGCCAGGCTTCAGCGGGATCCAATCAGCCCCAGCATTTT
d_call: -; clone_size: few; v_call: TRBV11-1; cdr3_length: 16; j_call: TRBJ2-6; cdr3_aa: CASSLRDNSGANVLTF; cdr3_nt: TGTGCCAGCAGCCTCCGGGACAACTCTGGGGCCAACGTCCTGACTTTC
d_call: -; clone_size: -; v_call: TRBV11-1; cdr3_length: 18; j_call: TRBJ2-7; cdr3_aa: CASSLFGDPLGWSYEQYF; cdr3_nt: TGTGCCAGCAGCTTATTTGGGGACCCGCTTGGATGGTCCTACGAGCAGTACTTC
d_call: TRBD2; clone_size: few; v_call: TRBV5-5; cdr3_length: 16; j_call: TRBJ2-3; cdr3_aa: CASSFRLASATGTQYF; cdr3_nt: TGTGCCAGCAGCTTTCGACTAGCATCCGCGACGGGGACGCAGTATTTT
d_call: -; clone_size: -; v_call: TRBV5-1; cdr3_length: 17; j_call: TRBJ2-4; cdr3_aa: CASSLIAGLSAKNIQYF; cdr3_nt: TGCGCCAGCAGCTTGATAGCCGGACTTTCGGCCAAAAACATTCAGTACTTC
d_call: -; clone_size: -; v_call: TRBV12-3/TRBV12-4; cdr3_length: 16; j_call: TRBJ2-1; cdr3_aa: CASRAVRVRSYNEQFF; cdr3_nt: TGTGCCAGCAGGGCCGTAAGGGTAAGATCCTACAATGAGCAGTTCTTC
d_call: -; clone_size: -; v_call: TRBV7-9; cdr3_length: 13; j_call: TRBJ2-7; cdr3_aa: CASSLRSFYEQYF; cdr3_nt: TGTGCCAGCAGCTTAAGAAGTTTCTACGAGCAGTACTTC
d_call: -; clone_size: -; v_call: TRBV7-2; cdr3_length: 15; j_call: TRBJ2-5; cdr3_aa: CASSFWAITWETQYF; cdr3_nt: TGTGCCAGCAGCTTCTGGGCGATCACATGGGAGACCCAGTACTTC
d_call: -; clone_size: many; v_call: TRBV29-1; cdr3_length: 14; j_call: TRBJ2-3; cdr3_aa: CSVGQGLSTDTQYF; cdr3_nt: TGCAGCGTTGGGCAGGGGCTTAGCACAGATACGCAGTATTTT
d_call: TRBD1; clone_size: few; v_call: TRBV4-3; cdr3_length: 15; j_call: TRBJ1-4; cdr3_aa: CASSQWGTGVEKLFF; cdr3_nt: TGCGCCAGCAGCCAGTGGGGGACAGGGGTCGAAAAACTGTTTTTT
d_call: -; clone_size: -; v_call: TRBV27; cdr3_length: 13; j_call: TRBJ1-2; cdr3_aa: CASGRTDHYGYTF; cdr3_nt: TGTGCCAGCGGAAGGACAGACCATTATGGCTACACCTTC
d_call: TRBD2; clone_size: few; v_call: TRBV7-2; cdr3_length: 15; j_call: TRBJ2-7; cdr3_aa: CASTISGASSYEQYF; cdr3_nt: TGTGCCAGCACCATTAGCGGGGCGAGCTCCTACGAGCAGTACTTC
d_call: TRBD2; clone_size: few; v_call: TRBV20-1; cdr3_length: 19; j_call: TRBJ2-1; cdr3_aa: CSARDSSSGSERGYNEQFF; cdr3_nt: TGCAGTGCTAGAGATTCATCTAGCGGGAGCGAAAGGGGCTACAATGAGCAGTTCTTC
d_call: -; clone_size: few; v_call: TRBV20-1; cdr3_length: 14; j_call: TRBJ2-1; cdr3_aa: CSAPLGSSYNEQFF; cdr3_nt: TGCAGTGCACCCCTAGGTAGCTCCTACAATGAGCAGTTCTTC
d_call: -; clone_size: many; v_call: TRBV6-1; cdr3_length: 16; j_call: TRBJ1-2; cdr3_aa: CASSRRRTSFLDGYTF; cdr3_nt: TGTGCCAGCTCCCGCAGACGGACATCCTTTCTCGATGGCTACACCTTC
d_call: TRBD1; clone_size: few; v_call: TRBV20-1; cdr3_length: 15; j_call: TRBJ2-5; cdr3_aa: CSASEQGFFQETQYF; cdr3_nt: TGCAGTGCTAGCGAACAGGGGTTTTTTCAAGAGACCCAGTACTTC
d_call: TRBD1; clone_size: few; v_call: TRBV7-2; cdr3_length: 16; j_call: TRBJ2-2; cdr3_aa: CASRGTGTGSTGELFF; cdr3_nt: TGTGCCAGCAGGGGTACTGGGACAGGGAGCACCGGGGAGCTGTTTTTT
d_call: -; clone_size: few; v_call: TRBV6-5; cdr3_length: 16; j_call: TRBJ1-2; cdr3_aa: CASSYPGDTANYGYTF; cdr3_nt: TGTGCCAGCAGTTACCCAGGGGATACAGCTAACTATGGCTACACCTTC
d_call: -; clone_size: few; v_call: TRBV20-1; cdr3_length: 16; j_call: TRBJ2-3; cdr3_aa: CSAGGGTTGLGDTQYF; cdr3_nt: TGCAGTGCTGGCGGTGGGACAACGGGTCTGGGAGATACGCAGTATTTT
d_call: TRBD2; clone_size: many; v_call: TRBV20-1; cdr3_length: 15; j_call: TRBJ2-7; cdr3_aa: CSATGTSGSLYEQYF; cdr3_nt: TGCAGTGCTACCGGGACTAGCGGGAGTCTCTACGAGCAGTACTTC
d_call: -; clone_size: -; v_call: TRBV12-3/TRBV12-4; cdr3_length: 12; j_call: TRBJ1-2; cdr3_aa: CASCFSSNLYTF; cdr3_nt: TGTGCCAGCTGTTTTTCCAGCAACCTCTACACCTTC
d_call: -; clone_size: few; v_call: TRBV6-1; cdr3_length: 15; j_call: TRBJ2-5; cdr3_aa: CASRRQAMEQETQYF; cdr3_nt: TGTGCCAGCAGACGGCAGGCTATGGAGCAAGAGACCCAGTACTTC